What follows are 32 T cell receptor beta chains derived from one specimen sequenced in a study of T cell clonotyping in hematopoietic cell transplantation. Clones were read by immunoSEQ multiplex PCR, and TCRdb kept only the in-frame ones, dropping some. The data hold over 8,000 clones, with roughly 76% observed a single time. The sample here was peripheral blood mononuclear cells, taken 180 days after allogeneic stem cell transplant. The receptor source for this set is a female patient in her forties or fifties who had an allogeneic stem cell transplant from an unrelated donor, so the T cells may come from the graft donor. Some clones in this sample may be carry-over from other donors' samples.

The chain joins TRBV5-5 to TRBJ1-2, with 7 positions matching TRBD1. This CDR3 comprises 15 residues. Germline V gene lookup returns CDR1 SGHKS and CDR2 YYEKEE (reference sequence). V shed 0 bases and J 2 bases; nucleotides not matched to a gene: 4. CDR3 sequence (DNA): TGTGCCAGCAGCTTGGGACAGGGTCGAAACTATGGCTACACCTTC. Amino acids: CASSLGQGRNYGYTF.

The chain recombines TRBV6-1 with TRBJ2-6; D is ambiguous. Germline assignment: CDR1 MNHNS and CDR2 SASEGT. The length of the CDR3 is 15 residues. Deletions cut 2 bases from V and 0 bases from J, with 5 bases between. CDR3 bases: TGTGCCAGCAGTGAACAAAACTCTGGGGCCAACGTCCTGACTTTC. This codes for CASSEQNSGANVLTF.

This clone has only a few counts. The chain joins TRBV4-2 to TRBJ2-5; D not certain. Per germline, CDR1 LGHNA and CDR2 YNFKEQ. The V end lost 0 bases, the J end lost 1 base, and 9 bases lay between the germline ends. This CDR3 is 15 amino acids long. The CDR3 region has the DNA TGTGCCAGCAGCCAAGATTTGAATTTCCAAGAGACCCAGTACTTC. The encoded protein is CASSQDLNFQETQYF.

The chain has TRBV19 and TRBJ2-5; D may match TRBD1 or TRBD2 (5 bases each). Germline CDR1 is LNHDA and CDR2 is SQIVND (reference sequence). This CDR3 has 15 amino acids. Trimming took 3 bases from V and 5 from J, leaving 16 bases between them. This chain's CDR3 is CASSIRAGRVETQYF. The DNA of the CDR3 is TGTGCCAGTAGTATCAGGGCAGGGAGAGTGGAGACCCAGTACTTC.

V usage is TRBV5-1 and J usage is TRBJ1-2; perhaps TRBD1 as D (5 bases). Germline CDR1 reads SGHRS; CDR2 reads YFSETQ. The CDR3 loop spans 14 amino acids. Deletions cut 0 bases from V and 5 bases from J, with 11 bases between. CDR3 DNA: TGCGCCAGCAGCTTGGTAGGGGACGGGTATGGCTACACCTTC. This sequence encodes CASSLVGDGYGYTF.

The chain joins TRBV5-4 to TRBJ1-2, with no clear D. Germline V gene data show CDR1 as SGHNT and CDR2 as YYREEE (reference sequence). The CDR3 totals 13 residues. Trimming took off 5 bases at V and 1 base at J, with 9 bases between the two ends. The CDR3 reads CASRGGLNYGYTF. In nucleotides, the CDR3 is TGTGCCAGCAGAGGCGGGCTTAACTATGGCTACACCTTC.

The V and J genes are TRBV4-3 and TRBJ2-7; D is ambiguous. CDR1 is LGHNA and CDR2 is YSLEER in the germline V gene. The CDR3 totals 14 residues. V shed 1 base and J shed 3 bases, with 10 bases lying between them. The chain's CDR3 is CASSQVFLDYEQYF. The CDR3 nucleotides read TGCGCCAGCAGCCAAGTATTTCTCGACTACGAGCAGTACTTC.

The V and J genes are TRBV13 and TRBJ2-3; the match to TRBD2 covers 15 bases. Germline V gene lookup returns CDR1 PRHDT and CDR2 FYEKMQ (reference sequence). The length of the CDR3 is 19 residues. V lost 1 base, J lost 2 bases, and 7 bases stayed unmatched. The CDR3 sequence is CASSLEGLAGGSPTDTQYF. The CDR3 region has the DNA TGTGCCAGCAGCTTAGAGGGACTAGCGGGAGGCTCCCCCACAGATACGCAGTATTTT.

This clone was detected once. The genes are TRBV13 and TRBJ1-1; 10 nucleotides match TRBD1. Germline V gives CDR1 PRHDT, CDR2 FYEKMQ (reference sequence). The CDR3 consists of 15 residues. Trimming cost V 1 base and J 9 bases; bases outside gene matches: 8. The CDR3, as DNA: TGTGCCAGCAGCTTAGAGGACAGGGGGGATGCTAAAGCTTTCTTT. As protein: CASSLEDRGDAKAFF.

This clone was counted a few times. The V gene is TRBV4-1, the J gene TRBJ2-7, with TRBD2 as a possible D gene (5 bases). V gave up 9 bases and J gave up 2 bases, with 14 bases separating them. There are 13 residues in the CDR3. Germline V gene sequence: CDR1 MGHRA, CDR2 YSYEKL. CDR3 loop: CASSEGWTYEQYF. Here the CDR3 DNA reads TGCGCCAGTAGCGAAGGGTGGACCTACGAGCAGTACTTC.

The chain uses TRBV27 and TRBJ2-3, with D perhaps matching TRBD2 (6 bases). In germline, CDR1 is MNHEY, CDR2 SMNVEV (reference sequence). CDR3 length equals 15 residues. V was pared by 4 bases and J by 3 bases, with 14 bases between. Here the CDR3 DNA reads TGTGCCAGCAGTTCAGCGGGCGGCCCAACAGATACGCAGTATTTT. It translates to CASSSAGGPTDTQYF.

V usage is TRBV4-2 and J usage is TRBJ2-7; D uncertain. CDR1 and CDR2 (germline): LGHNA, YNFKEQ. The CDR3 contains 16 residues. Trimming took off 0 bases at V and 3 bases at J, with 15 bases between the two ends. The CDR3 nucleotides read TGTGCCAGCAGCCAAGACGGGTCGCGTCCTCACTACGAGCAGTACTTC. This translates into CASSQDGSRPHYEQYF.

This chain connects TRBV6-1 to TRBJ1-2, with D uncertain. Germline V lookup: CDR1 MNHNS, CDR2 SASEGT. The CDR3 has 17 residues. Trimming stripped 2 bases from V and 6 bases from J, with 22 bases between. The CDR3 DNA reads TGTGCCAGCAGTGAACGAGGGCAGCCACGCACGAGGAATGGCTACACCTTC. Its protein is CASSERGQPRTRNGYTF.

This chain connects TRBV6-5 to TRBJ2-2, with D maybe TRBD2 (7 bases). The CDR3 is 15 amino acids. Trimming removed 6 bases from V and 7 bases from J, with 18 bases in between. Germline V gene lookup returns CDR1 MNHEY and CDR2 SVGAGI. The chain's CDR3 is CASRPRGGSGGELFF. In DNA, the CDR3 is TGTGCCAGCAGACCGAGGGGGGGTTCGGGCGGGGAGCTGTTTTTT.

This chain connects TRBV7-7 to TRBJ1-4, with 9 bases identical to TRBD1. The CDR3 extends over 20 amino acids. Germline CDR1 and CDR2: SSHAT and FNYEAQ (reference sequence). The V segment lost 0 bases and the J segment 8 bases; nucleotides outside the gene matches: 19. CDR3 in amino acids: CASSLAEGSGVHRGQEKLFF. The CDR3, as DNA: TGTGCCAGCAGCTTAGCTGAGGGGAGTGGGGTCCACAGGGGGCAAGAAAAACTGTTTTTT.

The V call is TRBV19, the J call TRBJ1-2, with no clear D. Germline V gene lookup returns CDR1 LNHDA and CDR2 SQIVND (reference sequence). The CDR3 contains 12 residues. Trimming took 9 bases from V and 2 from J, leaving 10 bases between them. The CDR3: CASHPGNYGYTF. The CDR3 bases are TGTGCCAGCCACCCGGGGAACTATGGCTACACCTTC.

This clone was seen just once. The gene calls are TRBV7-9 and TRBJ2-1; 9 bases line up with TRBD2. Germline CDR1 SEHNR, CDR2 FQNEAQ (reference sequence). This CDR3 spans 12 amino acids. V was pared by 5 bases and J by 14 bases, with 7 bases of the junction left unmatched. The CDR3 region has the DNA TGTGCCAGCAGCCACTCCGCGGGGGGGGAGTTCTTC. Translated, it gives CASSHSAGGEFF.

V gene TRBV28 combines with J gene TRBJ2-5, with 11 bases aligning to TRBD2. CDR3 size: 15 residues. V was clipped by 3 bases and J by 5 bases; unmatched bases: 5. Germline V gene data show CDR1 as MDHEN and CDR2 as SYDVKM. The CDR3 nucleotides are TGTGCCAGCAGTTTTGGGTCTAGCGGGAGGGAGACCCAGTACTTC. This gives the protein CASSFGSSGRETQYF.

The genes are TRBV4-1 and TRBJ2-2; 7 nucleotides line up with TRBD1. Germline V CDR1 and CDR2: MGHRA, YSYEKL. Trimming took 0 bases from V and 6 from J; bases not matched to a gene: 4. The CDR3 totals 15 residues. The CDR3 spells CASSQDTTGSGELFF. The DNA for the CDR3 is TGCGCCAGCAGCCAAGACACGACAGGGTCCGGGGAGCTGTTTTTT.

V is TRBV6-5 and J is TRBJ1-1; the D is unclear. Germline CDR1 and CDR2: MNHEY and SVGAGI. There are 11 residues in the CDR3. Trimming took 6 bases from V and 7 from J, leaving 9 bases between them. In DNA form, the CDR3 reads TGTGCCAGCAGCGGGCAGTTTGAAGCTTTCTTT. This codes for CASSGQFEAFF.

The V call is TRBV7-2, the J call TRBJ2-5; 8 bases are shared with TRBD2. The germline V gene has CDR1 SGHTA and CDR2 FQGNSA. V shed 5 bases, J shed 5 bases, and the junction held 7 bases outside the gene matches. The CDR3 totals 14 residues. The CDR3 sequence: CASSPIAGSETQYF. In nucleotides, the CDR3 is TGTGCCAGCAGCCCCATAGCGGGGTCGGAGACCCAGTACTTC. The whole variable domain, filled in from reference TRBV7-2 and TRBJ2-5, reads GAGVSQSPSNKVTEKGKDVELRCDPISGHTALYWYRQSLGQGLEFLIYFQGNSAPDKSGLPSDRFSAERTGGSVSTLTIQRTQQEDSAVYLCASSPIAGSETQYFGPGTRLLVL.

The chain couples TRBV4-2 to TRBJ1-1, with 9 nucleotides matching TRBD1. Germline V gene sequence: CDR1 LGHNA, CDR2 YNFKEQ. CDR3 length: 14 residues. J gave up 3 bases and V 5 bases, and 4 bases lay outside the gene matches. The CDR3 protein is CASSGDRVDTEAFF. The CDR3, as DNA: TGTGCCAGCAGCGGGGACAGGGTGGACACTGAAGCTTTCTTT.

This chain links TRBV5-1 with TRBJ2-3, with D tentatively TRBD2 (7 bases). The V end was cut by 0 bases, the J end by 6 bases, with 17 bases between. This CDR3 spans 16 amino acids. Germline lookup yields CDR1 SGHRS and CDR2 YFSETQ. CDR3 in amino acids: CASSLVPLGGVDTQYF. The CDR3 DNA is TGCGCCAGCAGCTTGGTCCCTCTAGGGGGGGTGGATACGCAGTATTTT.

V is TRBV30 and J is TRBJ2-1; 10 nucleotides align to TRBD1. The CDR3 covers 16 residues. CDR1 and CDR2 from the germline V gene are GTSNPN and SVGIG (reference sequence). V trimming: 2 bases; J trimming: 0 bases; junction bases outside the gene matches: 4. CDR3 in DNA: TGTGCCTGGAGTCGTAGGACAGGGGGCTCCTACAATGAGCAGTTCTTC. Translation: CAWSRRTGGSYNEQFF.

In its sample, this clone was seen once. This chain links TRBV2 with TRBJ2-3, with TRBD2 matching 7 bases. V shed 6 bases and J 0 bases; nucleotides not matched to a gene: 6. Germline values: CDR1 SNHLY, CDR2 FYNNEI. This CDR3 contains 15 residues. The CDR3 reads CASRRTGGSTDTQYF. The CDR3, as DNA: TGTGCCAGCAGAAGGACGGGGGGTAGCACAGATACGCAGTATTTT.

This sequence joins TRBV25-1 and TRBJ1-1; no reliable D call. CDR1 MGHDK and CDR2 SYGVNS come from the germline V gene. This CDR3 is built from 14 residues. The germline V and J ends were trimmed by 6 bases and 1 base, with 12 bases remaining between them. CDR3 region: CASRSHVSNTEAFF. DNA for the CDR3: TGTGCCAGCAGATCACACGTCTCGAACACTGAAGCTTTCTTT.

This clone was counted a few times. The gene calls are TRBV7-9 and TRBJ1-1; the D gene is possibly TRBD1 (6 bases). CDR1 and CDR2 (germline): SEHNR, FQNEAQ (reference sequence). With 4 bases removed from V and 5 bases from J, the gap between germline ends came to 11 bases. This CDR3 is built from 13 residues. The CDR3 is CASSYRVATEAFF. Written as DNA, the CDR3 is TGTGCCAGCAGCTACAGGGTCGCAACTGAAGCTTTCTTT.

The chain recombines TRBV5-1 with TRBJ2-7; 9 bases map to TRBD1. This CDR3 region has 14 residues. Losses at the gene ends were 3 bases for V and 6 bases for J; bases not matched to a gene: 7. The germline V gene encodes CDR1 SGHRS and CDR2 YFSETQ. CDR3 loop: CASSWTDRGSEQYF. DNA for the CDR3: TGCGCCAGCAGCTGGACGGACAGGGGAAGCGAGCAGTACTTC.

This chain joins TRBV12-5 and TRBJ2-5, with TRBD2 as a possible D gene (6 bases). V was clipped by 0 bases and J by 1 base, with 9 bases between them. Germline assignment: CDR1 LGHNT and CDR2 FRNRAP. The CDR3 length is 15 residues. The CDR3 protein is CASGLVGGVQETQYF. CDR3 in DNA: TGTGCTAGTGGTTTGGTAGGCGGGGTCCAAGAGACCCAGTACTTC.

The V and J genes are TRBV28 and TRBJ1-2, with TRBD1 as a possible D gene (5 bases). Trimming took 7 bases from V and 8 from J, leaving 17 bases between them. Germline V gene lookup returns CDR1 MDHEN and CDR2 SYDVKM. This CDR3 comprises 13 residues. The CDR3 reads CASTPPGAGGYTF. Written as DNA, the CDR3 is TGTGCCAGCACTCCGCCCGGGGCCGGGGGCTACACCTTC.

This clone was counted a few times. The chain is built from TRBV5-4 and TRBJ1-2; maybe TRBD1 (6 bases). The CDR3 totals 13 residues. Trimming pared 4 bases from V and 5 bases from J, leaving 12 bases between. Germline assignment: CDR1 SGHNT and CDR2 YYREEE (reference sequence). The CDR3 DNA is TGTGCCAGCAGCCCCGGGACAACTTATGGCTACACCTTC. It yields the protein CASSPGTTYGYTF.

V is TRBV28 and J is TRBJ2-7; 9 nucleotides line up with TRBD1. The CDR3 runs 13 residues. Germline V lookup: CDR1 MDHEN, CDR2 SYDVKM. Trimming at V came to 3 bases and at J to 13 bases, leaving 10 bases not matched to a gene. CDR3 protein: CASSLRMRDREYF. In DNA form, the CDR3 reads TGTGCCAGCAGTTTGAGGATGAGGGACAGGGAATACTTC.